The 20 T cell receptor beta chains in this list originate from one sample, sequenced in a study of blood T cell repertoires in COVID-19. The data were produced by immunoSEQ multiplex PCR, yet TCRdb's version contains in-frame clones alone and is incomplete. The sample lists some 90,000 clones, over 75% occurring once. Sample: peripheral blood. The receptors shown here come from a man in his sixties with acute or convalescent COVID-19.

This clone has more than one count but fewer than ten. The gene calls are TRBV5-4 and TRBJ2-1; TRBD2 matches at 7 bases. The length of the CDR3 is 15 residues. V gave up 4 bases and J gave up 3 bases; unmatched junction bases: 7. Germline V gives CDR1 SGHNT, CDR2 YYREEE (reference sequence). CDR3 DNA sequence: TGTGCCAGCAGCCTTGAGCGGGGCCTCTACAATGAGCAGTTCTTC. This translates into CASSLERGLYNEQFF. The full variable domain, rest sourced from reference TRBV5-4 and TRBJ2-1, is ETGVTQSPTHLIKTRGQQVTLRCSSQSGHNTVSWYQQALGQGPQFIFQYYREEENGRGNFPPRFSGLQFPNYSSELNVNALELDDSALYLCASSLERGLYNEQFFGPGTRLTVL.

This chain connects TRBV12-3 or TRBV12-4 to TRBJ2-5; D possibly corresponds to TRBD1 (6 bases). The V and J ends lost 4 bases and 5 bases respectively, with 11 bases between them. This CDR3 comprises 13 residues. The CDR3 sequence: CASSYRAGETQYF. CDR3 DNA: TGTGCCAGCAGTTACAGGGCCGGGGAGACCCAGTACTTC.

In its sample, this clone was seen once. The CDR3, as DNA: TGCGCCAGCAGCTGGGGGGCGGGACAGGGGACCCACGAGCAGTACTTC. It translates to CASSWGAGQGTHEQYF. This chain connects TRBV5-1 to TRBJ2-7; 10 bases are a match to TRBD1. V gave up 3 bases and J gave up 5 bases; unmatched junction bases: 11. CDR1 and CDR2 (germline): SGHRS, YFSETQ. This CDR3 is 16 amino acids long.

This chain links TRBV27 with TRBJ2-7; 7 bases match TRBD1. This CDR3 is built from 15 residues. The V gene's germline CDR1 is MNHEY and CDR2 SMNVEV (reference sequence). J gave up 4 bases and V 4 bases, and 10 bases lay outside the gene matches. The CDR3 DNA reads TGTGCCAGCAGTTCAACGGGACAGTGGGTGTACGAGCAGTACTTC. Residues: CASSSTGQWVYEQYF.

This clone appeared once. This chain uses TRBV5-4 with TRBJ2-3, with 9 nucleotides matching TRBD1. Trimming at V came to 4 bases and at J to 3 bases, leaving 6 bases not matched to a gene. In germline, CDR1 is SGHNT, CDR2 YYREEE (reference sequence). CDR3 length equals 15 residues. CDR3 protein: CASSPTGQGTDTQYF. The CDR3, as DNA: TGTGCCAGCAGCCCCACGGGACAGGGAACAGATACGCAGTATTTT.

This rearrangement joins TRBV19 to TRBJ2-7; 9 bases are shared with TRBD2. J lost 5 bases, V lost 4 bases, and 12 bases had no gene match. The CDR3 sequence is 16 residues long. Germline V gene sequence: CDR1 LNHDA, CDR2 SQIVND (reference sequence). In DNA, the CDR3 is TGTGCCAGTAGTAAAGCCGGGACTAGCCCTCAAAACGAGCAGTACTTC. Amino acids: CASSKAGTSPQNEQYF. Full variable domain (missing parts from reference TRBV19 and TRBJ2-7): DGGITQSPKYLFRKEGQNVTLSCEQNLNHDAMYWYRQDPGQGLRLIYYSQIVNDFQKGDIAEGYSVSREKKESFPLTVTSAQKNPTAFYLCASSKAGTSPQNEQYFGPGTRLTVT.

This chain joins TRBV7-9 and TRBJ2-1, with 14 bases fitting TRBD2. The CDR3 consists of 17 residues. Trimming removed 1 base from V and 7 bases from J; junction bases left unmatched: 6. Germline-derived CDR1 and CDR2 are SEHNR and FQNEAQ (reference sequence). This CDR3 is CASSLELRTSGRNEQFF. The CDR3 nucleotides are TGTGCCAGCAGCTTAGAGCTCAGGACTAGCGGGAGGAATGAGCAGTTCTTC.

The chain recombines TRBV10-3 with TRBJ1-2; 7 bases agree with TRBD1. The CDR3 sequence is 14 residues long. Germline assignment: CDR1 ENHRY and CDR2 SYGVKD. V shed 4 bases and J 4 bases; nucleotides not matched to a gene: 6. The CDR3 nucleotides are TGTGCCATCAGTGCGGGACAGAAAATCTATGGCTACACCTTC. Its translation: CAISAGQKIYGYTF.

The chain uses TRBV3-1 (or the pseudogene TRBV3-2) and TRBJ2-7, with a tentative D call TRBD1 (5 bases). The V and J ends lost 4 bases and 3 bases respectively, with 13 bases between them. The CDR3 has 14 residues. Germline assignment: CDR1 LGHDT and CDR2 YNNKEL (reference sequence). CDR3 sequence (DNA): TGTGCCAGCAGCCCACCGACAGAATACTACGAGCAGTACTTC. Translated, it gives CASSPPTEYYEQYF.

The rearrangement links TRBV7-8 to TRBJ1-2; 11 bases match TRBD1. Germline-derived CDR1 and CDR2 are SGHVS and FQNEAQ. The V gene end was trimmed by 5 bases and the J gene end by 4 bases; junction bases not matched to a gene: 3. The CDR3 extends over 14 amino acids. CDR3 DNA sequence: TGTGCCAGCAGCGGACAGGGGGCTGGCTATGGCTACACCTTC. It specifies CASSGQGAGYGYTF.

The CDR3 DNA reads as TGTGCCAGCAGGAGACAGGGGAGGGATAATGAAAAACTGTTTTTT. It encodes CASRRQGRDNEKLFF. This chain links TRBV25-1 with TRBJ1-4; 8 bases fit TRBD1. Losses at the gene ends were 6 bases for V and 4 bases for J; bases not matched to a gene: 7. The CDR3 extends over 15 amino acids. Germline CDR1 is MGHDK and CDR2 is SYGVNS.

V and J are TRBV2 and TRBJ1-2; D is unclear. Trimming cost V 2 bases and J 7 bases, with 20 bases left between them. This CDR3 has 16 amino acids. In germline, CDR1 is SNHLY, CDR2 FYNNEI. The CDR3 reads CASSEFVTEPWAGYTF. In DNA, the CDR3 is TGTGCCAGCAGTGAATTTGTAACCGAGCCCTGGGCTGGCTACACCTTC.

V is TRBV9 and J is TRBJ1-1; TRBD1 aligns across 7 bases. Germline V CDR1 and CDR2: SGDLS, YYNGEE. After removal of 3 bases from V and 0 bases from J, the junction contained 17 bases not matched to a gene. The length of the CDR3 is 19 residues. CDR3 loop: CASSDRLDREMRMNTEAFF. CDR3 in DNA: TGTGCCAGCAGCGACCGCCTTGACAGGGAAATGAGGATGAACACTGAAGCTTTCTTT.

V usage is TRBV5-4 and J usage is TRBJ1-1; 7 bases align to TRBD1. The CDR3 contains 15 residues. J gave up 2 bases and V 1 base, and 5 bases lay outside the gene matches. The V gene's germline CDR1 is SGHNT and CDR2 YYREEE (reference sequence). CDR3 loop: CASSLNDRANTEAFF. The CDR3 nucleotides are TGTGCCAGCAGCTTGAACGACAGGGCAAACACTGAAGCTTTCTTT.

The chain links TRBV5-4 to TRBJ1-2; D gene uncertain. Trimming stripped 0 bases from V and 4 bases from J, with 10 bases between. Germline CDR1 reads SGHNT; CDR2 reads YYREEE (reference sequence). CDR3 length equals 14 residues. CDR3 protein: CASSLDPPGYGYTF. In nucleotides, the CDR3 is TGTGCCAGCAGCTTGGACCCCCCCGGCTATGGCTACACCTTC. Combining the CDR3 with reference TRBV5-4 and TRBJ1-2 gives the whole variable domain ETGVTQSPTHLIKTRGQQVTLRCSSQSGHNTVSWYQQALGQGPQFIFQYYREEENGRGNFPPRFSGLQFPNYSSELNVNALELDDSALYLCASSLDPPGYGYTFGSGTRLTVV.

J is TRBJ2-3 and V is TRBV28, with TRBD1 as a possible D gene (5 bases). Looked up from germline, CDR1 is MDHEN and CDR2 is SYDVKM. The CDR3 extends over 14 amino acids. V lost 3 bases, J lost 2 bases, and 9 bases lay in between. The CDR3 is CASSLSGYTDTQYF. The CDR3 DNA sequence: TGTGCCAGCAGTTTGTCAGGGTACACAGATACGCAGTATTTT.

This clone was recorded a few times. The V call is TRBV12-3 or TRBV12-4, the J call TRBJ1-5; the D gene is possibly TRBD1 (5 bases). V was shortened by 7 bases and J by 0 bases, with 7 bases between the two germline ends. The CDR3 spans 13 residues. CDR3: CASKTGSNQPQHF. CDR3 DNA: TGTGCCAGCAAAACAGGTAGCAATCAGCCCCAGCATTTT.

This clone was detected only once. The rearrangement joins TRBV9 to TRBJ1-3; D is undetermined. Looked up from germline, CDR1 is SGDLS and CDR2 is YYNGEE. The CDR3 has 13 residues. V dropped 4 bases and J dropped 0 bases, with 5 bases sitting between them. CDR3: CASSTSSGNTIYF. In DNA, the CDR3 is TGTGCCAGCAGCACGAGCTCTGGAAACACCATATATTTT.

The chain couples TRBV12-3 or TRBV12-4 to TRBJ1-6, with TRBD1 as a possible D gene (5 bases). CDR3 length equals 13 residues. V lost 2 bases, J lost 8 bases, and 7 bases lay in between. CDR3 amino acids: CASSLRGDSPLHF. CDR3 bases: TGTGCCAGCAGTTTACGGGGGGATTCACCCCTCCACTTT.

This chain links TRBV9 with TRBJ2-6, with D maybe TRBD1 (5 bases). Germline V lookup: CDR1 SGDLS, CDR2 YYNGEE. There are 15 residues in the CDR3. The ends were cut back, 2 bases at V and 1 base at J, with 7 bases in the middle. The CDR3, as DNA: TGTGCCAGCAGCGTTCAGGGATCTGGGGCCAACGTCCTGACTTTC. Residues: CASSVQGSGANVLTF. Drawing the rest from reference TRBV9 and TRBJ2-6, the complete variable domain is DSGVTQTPKHLITATGQRVTLRCSPRSGDLSVYWYQQSLDQGLQFLIQYYNGEERAKGNILERFSAQQFPDLHSELNLSSLELGDSALYFCASSVQGSGANVLTFGAGSRLTVL.